The present entry profiles one T cell receptor beta chain with its context. Its antigen is unidentified. The data are from a study of neoadjuvant anti-PD-1 for oral cavity cancer. The patients had HPV-negative, locally advanced oral cavity squamous cell carcinoma. V was clipped by 2 bases and J by 5 bases; unmatched bases: 12. Germline V gene lookup returns CDR1 MNHNY and CDR2 SVGAGI (reference sequence). The CDR3 is 16 amino acids. Survey sequencing of tumors mostly used roughly 4.8 ug DNA, two replicates. Profiled with immunoSEQ multiplex PCR; TCRdb holds only in-frame clones, not every one. The sample lists thousands of clones; roughly 50% were seen once. Whole-study results and caveats: With a few patients per group, TCR findings need larger cohorts. Expansion of preexisting intratumoral clones was suggested to aid response.

The chain combines TRBV6-6 with TRBJ2-7; TRBD1 aligns across 7 bases. This specimen was tumor tissue, taken before nivolumab (anti-PD-1) treatment. The TCR originated in a person between 40 and 85 years old with oral cavity squamous cell carcinoma. The CDR3 bases are TGTGCCAGCAGTTACAGTAGGGGGACAGTACAGAACGAGCAGTACTTC. Its translation is CASSYSRGTVQNEQYF.